This T cell receptor (beta chain) was profiled in a study of beta chain features in type 1 diabetes. Broader study findings: Among type 1 diabetes patients, VDJ junctions had fewer insertions and more deletions.

The investigators reverse transcribed all of the isolated RNA, so they sequenced expressed TCRB transcripts. TCRdb's table, derived via immunoSEQ multiplex PCR, lists solely in-frame clones and lacks some. The sample yields about 400,000 clones, around an eighth seen once. V was trimmed by 2 bases and J by 4 bases, leaving 12 bases between them. Germline lookup yields CDR1 SNHLY and CDR2 FYNNEI. The CDR3 covers 15 residues. Details on this clone: The antigen remains undetermined.

Via the markers CD45RO/CCR7/CD25/CD127/CD95/CD27, stem cell-like memory, regulatory, central memory and naive CD4+ cells were sorted. This sequence joins TRBV2 and TRBJ2-1; D is undetermined. This sequence originates from a man aged 18 to 30 in good health. Sequencing was performed on naive CD4+ T cells from blood. CDR3 in DNA: TGTGCCAGCAGTGAATGGGCAGATAAGTACAATGAGCAGTTCTTC. It encodes CASSEWADKYNEQFF.